Detailed here is one T cell receptor (beta chain). Its matching antigen is unknown. This record comes from a study of T cell responses to AZD1222 COVID-19 vaccine. Study-wide context: Analysis merged second doses at about 4 or about 12 weeks. Findings of the study overall: Spike-specific TCR breadth and depth both grew after two AZD1222 doses. The donors showed a predominance of white British ancestry and of females, with possible underestimation of clonal diversity.

Assay used: immunoSEQ multiplex PCR; TCRdb lists only in-frame clones, some missing. This sample has roughly 110,000 clones, with approximately 84% found just once. Looked up from germline, CDR1 is LGHDT and CDR2 is YNNKEL (reference sequence). The CDR3 consists of 18 residues. With V trimmed by 4 bases and J by 9 bases, 15 bases remained unmatched. The receptor was derived from an adult in good health. The material was peripheral blood, obtained on day 0 of AZD1222 vaccination. The rearrangement links TRBV3-1 (or the pseudogene TRBV3-2) to TRBJ1-6; 10 positions agree with TRBD1. CDR3 region: CASSPAWTGGIRVSPLHF. The CDR3 region has the DNA TGTGCCAGCAGCCCAGCGTGGACAGGGGGTATCAGGGTTTCACCCCTCCACTTT.